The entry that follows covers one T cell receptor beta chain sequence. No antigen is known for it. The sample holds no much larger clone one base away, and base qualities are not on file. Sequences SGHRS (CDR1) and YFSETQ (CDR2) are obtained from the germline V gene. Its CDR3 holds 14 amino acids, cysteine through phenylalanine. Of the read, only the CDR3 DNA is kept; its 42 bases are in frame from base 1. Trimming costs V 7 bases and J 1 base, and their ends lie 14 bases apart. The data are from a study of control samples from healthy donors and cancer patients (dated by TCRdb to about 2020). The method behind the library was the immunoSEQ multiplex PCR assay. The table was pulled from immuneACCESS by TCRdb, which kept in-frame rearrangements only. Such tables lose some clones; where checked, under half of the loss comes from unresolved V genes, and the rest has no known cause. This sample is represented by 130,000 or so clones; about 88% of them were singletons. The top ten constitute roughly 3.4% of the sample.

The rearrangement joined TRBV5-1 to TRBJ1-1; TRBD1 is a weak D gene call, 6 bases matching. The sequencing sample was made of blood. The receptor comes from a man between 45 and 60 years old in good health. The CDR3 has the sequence CASGTGTKNTEAFF. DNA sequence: TGCGCCAGCGGAACAGGGACTAAGAACACTGAAGCTTTCTTT.